Below are 2 T cell receptor beta chains sequenced from a single sample in a study of blood T cell repertoires in COVID-19. Method: immunoSEQ multiplex PCR; TCRdb's copy keeps in-frame clones and lacks some. The data show about 230,000 clones, about nine tenths seen once. The sample was peripheral blood. The receptors come from a man in his forties or fifties with COVID-19, enrolled during active disease.

The rearrangement links TRBV19 to TRBJ2-5, with 14 positions matching TRBD2. Germline lookup yields CDR1 LNHDA and CDR2 SQIVND (reference sequence). Germline trimming cut 8 bases from V and 7 bases from J; bases unmatched to any gene: 9. The CDR3 sequence is 15 residues long. The CDR3 protein is CASSAGTSGRGTQYF. DNA for the CDR3: TGTGCCAGTTCAGCCGGGACTAGCGGGAGAGGGACCCAGTACTTC.

The V call is TRBV3-1 (or the pseudogene TRBV3-2), the J call TRBJ2-2; D remains ambiguous. The CDR3 extends over 13 amino acids. CDR1 LGHDT and CDR2 YNNKEL come from the germline V gene (reference sequence). The germline V and J ends were trimmed by 3 bases and 7 bases, with 9 bases remaining between them. The CDR3 sequence is CASSQFLFGELFF. The CDR3 DNA is TGTGCCAGCAGCCAGTTTCTTTTCGGGGAGCTGTTTTTT.